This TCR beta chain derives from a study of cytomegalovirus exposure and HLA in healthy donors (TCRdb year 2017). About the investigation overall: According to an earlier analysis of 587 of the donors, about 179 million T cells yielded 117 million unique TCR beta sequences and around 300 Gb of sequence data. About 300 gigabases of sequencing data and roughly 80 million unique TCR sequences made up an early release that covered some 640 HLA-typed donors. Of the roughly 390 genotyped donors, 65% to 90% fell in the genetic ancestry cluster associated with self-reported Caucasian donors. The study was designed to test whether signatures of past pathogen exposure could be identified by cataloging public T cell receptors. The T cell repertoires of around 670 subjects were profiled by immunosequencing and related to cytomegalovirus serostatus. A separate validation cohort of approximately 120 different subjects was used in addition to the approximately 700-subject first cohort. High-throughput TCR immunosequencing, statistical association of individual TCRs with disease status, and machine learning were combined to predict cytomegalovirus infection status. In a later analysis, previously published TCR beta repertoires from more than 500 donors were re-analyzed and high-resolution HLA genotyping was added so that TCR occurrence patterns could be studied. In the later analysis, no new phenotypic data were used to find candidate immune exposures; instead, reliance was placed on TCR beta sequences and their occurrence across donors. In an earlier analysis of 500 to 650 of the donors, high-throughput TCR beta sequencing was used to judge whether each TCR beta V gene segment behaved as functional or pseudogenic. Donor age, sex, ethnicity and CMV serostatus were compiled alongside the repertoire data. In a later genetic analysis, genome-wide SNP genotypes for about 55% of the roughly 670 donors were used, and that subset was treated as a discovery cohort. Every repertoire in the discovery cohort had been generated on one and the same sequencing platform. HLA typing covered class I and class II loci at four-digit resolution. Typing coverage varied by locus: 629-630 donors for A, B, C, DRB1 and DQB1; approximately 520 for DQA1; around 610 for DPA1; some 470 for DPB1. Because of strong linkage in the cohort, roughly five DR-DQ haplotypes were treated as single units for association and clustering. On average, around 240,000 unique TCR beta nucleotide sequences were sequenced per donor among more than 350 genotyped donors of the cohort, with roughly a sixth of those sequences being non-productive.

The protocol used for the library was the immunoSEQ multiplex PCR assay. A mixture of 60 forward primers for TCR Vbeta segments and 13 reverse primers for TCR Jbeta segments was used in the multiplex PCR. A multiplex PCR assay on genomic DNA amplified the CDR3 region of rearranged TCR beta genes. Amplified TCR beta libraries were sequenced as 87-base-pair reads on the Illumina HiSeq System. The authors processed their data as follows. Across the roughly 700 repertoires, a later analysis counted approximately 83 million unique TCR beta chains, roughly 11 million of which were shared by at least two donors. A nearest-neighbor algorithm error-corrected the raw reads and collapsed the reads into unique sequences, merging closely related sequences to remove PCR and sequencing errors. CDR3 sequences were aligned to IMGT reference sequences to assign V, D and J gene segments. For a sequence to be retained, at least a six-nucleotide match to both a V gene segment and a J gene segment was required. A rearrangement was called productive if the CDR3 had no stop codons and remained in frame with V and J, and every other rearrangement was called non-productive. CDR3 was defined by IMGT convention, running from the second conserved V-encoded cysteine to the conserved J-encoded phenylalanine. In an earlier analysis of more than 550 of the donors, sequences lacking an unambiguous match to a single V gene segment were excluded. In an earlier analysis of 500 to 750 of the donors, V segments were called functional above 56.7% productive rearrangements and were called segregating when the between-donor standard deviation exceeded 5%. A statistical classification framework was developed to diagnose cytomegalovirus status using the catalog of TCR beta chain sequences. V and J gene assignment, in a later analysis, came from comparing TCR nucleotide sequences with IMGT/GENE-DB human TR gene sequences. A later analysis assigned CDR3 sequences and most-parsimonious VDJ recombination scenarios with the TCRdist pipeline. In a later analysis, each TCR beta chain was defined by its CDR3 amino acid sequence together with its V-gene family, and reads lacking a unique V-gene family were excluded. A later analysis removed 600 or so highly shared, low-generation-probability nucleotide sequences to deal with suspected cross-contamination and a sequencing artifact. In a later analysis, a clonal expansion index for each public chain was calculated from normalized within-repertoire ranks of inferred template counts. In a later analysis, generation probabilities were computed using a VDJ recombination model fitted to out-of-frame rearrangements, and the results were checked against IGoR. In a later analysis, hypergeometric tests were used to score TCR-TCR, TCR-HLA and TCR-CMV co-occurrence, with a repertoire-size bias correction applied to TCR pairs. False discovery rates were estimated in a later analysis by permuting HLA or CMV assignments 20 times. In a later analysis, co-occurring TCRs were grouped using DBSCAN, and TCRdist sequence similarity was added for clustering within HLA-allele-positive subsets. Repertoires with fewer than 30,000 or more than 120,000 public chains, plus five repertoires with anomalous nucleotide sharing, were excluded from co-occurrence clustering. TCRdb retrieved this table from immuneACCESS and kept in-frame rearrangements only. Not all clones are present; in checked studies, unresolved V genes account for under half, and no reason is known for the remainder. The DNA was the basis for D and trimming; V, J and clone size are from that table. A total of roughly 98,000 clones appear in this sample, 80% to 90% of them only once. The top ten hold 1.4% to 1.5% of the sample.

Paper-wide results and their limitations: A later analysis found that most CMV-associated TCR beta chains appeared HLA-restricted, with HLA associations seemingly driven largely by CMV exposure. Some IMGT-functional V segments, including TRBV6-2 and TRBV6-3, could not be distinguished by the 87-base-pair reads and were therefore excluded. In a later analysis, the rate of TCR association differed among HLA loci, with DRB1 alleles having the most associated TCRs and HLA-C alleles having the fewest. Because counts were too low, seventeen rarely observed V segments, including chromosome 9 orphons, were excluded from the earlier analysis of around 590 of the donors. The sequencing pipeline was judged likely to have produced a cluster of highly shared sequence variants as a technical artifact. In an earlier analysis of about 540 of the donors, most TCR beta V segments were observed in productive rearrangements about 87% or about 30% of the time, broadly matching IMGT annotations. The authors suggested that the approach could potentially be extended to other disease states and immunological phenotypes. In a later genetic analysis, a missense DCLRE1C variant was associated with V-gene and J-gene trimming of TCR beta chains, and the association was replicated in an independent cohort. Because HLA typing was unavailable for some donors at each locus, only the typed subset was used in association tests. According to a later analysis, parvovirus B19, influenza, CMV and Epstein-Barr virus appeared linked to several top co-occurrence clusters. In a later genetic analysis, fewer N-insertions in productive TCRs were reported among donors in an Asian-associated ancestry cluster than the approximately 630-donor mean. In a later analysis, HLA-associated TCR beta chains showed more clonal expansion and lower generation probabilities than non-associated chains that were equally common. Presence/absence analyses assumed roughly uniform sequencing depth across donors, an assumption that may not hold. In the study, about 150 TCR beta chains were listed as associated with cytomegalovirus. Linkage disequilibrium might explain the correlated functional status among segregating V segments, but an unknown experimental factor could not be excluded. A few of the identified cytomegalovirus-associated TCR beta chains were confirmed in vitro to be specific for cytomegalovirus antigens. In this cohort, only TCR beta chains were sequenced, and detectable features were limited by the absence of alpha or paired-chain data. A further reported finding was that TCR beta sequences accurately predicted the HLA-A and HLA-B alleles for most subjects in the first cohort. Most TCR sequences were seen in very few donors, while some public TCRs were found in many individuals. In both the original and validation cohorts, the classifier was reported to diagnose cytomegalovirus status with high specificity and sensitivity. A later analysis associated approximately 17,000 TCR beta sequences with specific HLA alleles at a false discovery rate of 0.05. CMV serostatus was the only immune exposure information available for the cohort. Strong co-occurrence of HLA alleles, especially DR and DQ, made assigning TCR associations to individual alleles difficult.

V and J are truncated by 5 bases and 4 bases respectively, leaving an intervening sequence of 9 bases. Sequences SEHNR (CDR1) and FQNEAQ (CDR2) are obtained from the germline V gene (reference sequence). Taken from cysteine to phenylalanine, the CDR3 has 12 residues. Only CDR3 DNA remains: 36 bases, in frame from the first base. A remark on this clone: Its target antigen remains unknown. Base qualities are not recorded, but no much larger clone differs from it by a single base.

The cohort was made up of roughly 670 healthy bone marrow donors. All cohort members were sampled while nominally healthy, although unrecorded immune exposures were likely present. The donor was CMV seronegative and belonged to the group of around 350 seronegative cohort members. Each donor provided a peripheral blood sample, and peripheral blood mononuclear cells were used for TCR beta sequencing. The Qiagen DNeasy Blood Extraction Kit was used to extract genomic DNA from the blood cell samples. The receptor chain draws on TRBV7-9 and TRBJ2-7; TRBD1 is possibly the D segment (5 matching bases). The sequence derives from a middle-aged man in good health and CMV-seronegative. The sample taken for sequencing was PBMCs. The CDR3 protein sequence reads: CASSTDSYEQYF. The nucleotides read TGTGCCAGCAGCACCGACAGTTACGAGCAGTACTTC. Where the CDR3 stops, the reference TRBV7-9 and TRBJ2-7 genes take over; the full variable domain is DTGVSQNPRHKITKRGQNVTFRCDPISEHNRLYWYRQTLGQGPEFLTYFQNEAQLEKSRLLSDRFSAERPKGSFSTLEIQRTEQGDSAMYLCASSTDSYEQYFGPGTRLTVT.